A single sample gave rise to the 6 T cell receptor beta chains below, sequenced in a study of blood T cell repertoires in COVID-19. Data came from immunoSEQ multiplex PCR; TCRdb stores just in-frame clones and leaves some out. The sample has almost 350,000 clones; almost 90% are singletons. Sequencing input: PBMCs or T cells enriched from blood (not recorded which). These receptors were collected from a woman aged 30 to 39 who had been exposed to COVID-19.

J is TRBJ2-7 and V is TRBV6-5, with D tentatively TRBD1 (5 bases). The CDR3 contains 15 residues. The V gene lost 2 bases and the J gene lost 0 bases, with 11 bases spanning the gap. Looked up from germline, CDR1 is MNHEY and CDR2 is SVGAGI. The CDR3 bases are TGTGCCAGCAGTTACAGCAGGGCTAGCTCCTACGAGCAGTACTTC. Its protein is CASSYSRASSYEQYF.

The chain couples TRBV18 to TRBJ2-7; D gene ambiguous. Germline values: CDR1 KGHSH, CDR2 LQKENI. The CDR3 consists of 13 residues. Trimming left V 8 bases short and J 7 bases short, with 18 bases between. DNA of the CDR3: TGTGCCAGCAAGGTTCGGGTAGACGGAGAGCAGTACTTC. It specifies CASKVRVDGEQYF.

The rearrangement links TRBV7-9 to TRBJ2-2, with 7 bases matching TRBD2. The CDR3 spans 17 residues. With V trimmed by 0 bases and J by 5 bases, 9 bases remained unmatched. Germline V gives CDR1 SEHNR, CDR2 FQNEAQ (reference sequence). CDR3 bases: TGTGCCAGCAGCTTAGCGGGGATGGCGGGAGATACCGGGGAGCTGTTTTTT. It encodes CASSLAGMAGDTGELFF.

The chain couples TRBV7-2 to TRBJ2-1; 12 positions match TRBD2. Germline trimming cut 5 bases from V and 3 bases from J; bases unmatched to any gene: 8. The germline CDR1 and CDR2 sequences are SGHTA and FQGNSA. The CDR3 runs to 17 residues. The CDR3 sequence is CASSLNLLAGGYNEQFF. The DNA of the CDR3 is TGTGCCAGCAGCCTAAACCTACTAGCGGGAGGCTACAATGAGCAGTTCTTC.

The chain recombines TRBV5-1 with TRBJ2-7, with 10 bases that match TRBD2. V dropped 4 bases and J dropped 9; count of bases not matched to a gene: 13. Germline V gene sequence: CDR1 SGHRS, CDR2 YFSETQ. The CDR3 loop spans 15 amino acids. The CDR3 DNA is TGCGCCAGCAGCACCCGGTCGGGACTAGCGTCTGTGCAGTACTTC. Its protein product is CASSTRSGLASVQYF.

The chain recombines TRBV18 with TRBJ1-6, with TRBD1 matching 10 bases. Trimming took 3 bases from V and 8 from J; bases not matched to a gene: 1. This CDR3 spans 14 amino acids. CDR1 is KGHSH and CDR2 is LQKENI in the germline V gene. The CDR3 here is CASSPGQGYSPLHF. The CDR3 coding sequence is TGTGCCAGCTCACCGGGACAGGGGTATTCACCCCTCCACTTT. The complete variable domain, with remaining parts taken from reference TRBV18 and TRBJ1-6, reads NAGVMQNPRHLVRRRGQEARLRCSPMKGHSHVYWYRQLPEEGLKFMVYLQKENIIDESGMPKERFSAEFPKEGPSILRIQQVVRGDSAAYFCASSPGQGYSPLHFGNGTRLTVT.